A single sample is the source of the 30 T cell receptor beta chains below, sequenced in a study of T-cell memory formation after mild COVID-19. TCRdb reprocessed the 5' RACE reads with MiXCR, giving one entry per CDR3 protein. The table lists approximately 400,000 distinct CDR3 sequences, 20% to 30% of them singletons. The sequenced sample consisted of PBMCs or a T cell subset sorted from them (not recorded which). These receptors all stem from an adult woman who had mild COVID-19 (a few samples of this study predate the infection). Cell type and time point are not known.

The chain has TRBV5-1 and TRBJ1-3; 8 bases are shared with TRBD1. Germline CDR1 is SGHRS and CDR2 is YFSETQ. The length of the CDR3 is 15 residues. The trim removed 4 bases at V and 4 bases at J, leaving 7 bases unmatched. The CDR3 loop is CASSQDRGSGNTIYF. CDR3 nucleotides: TGCGCCAGCAGCCAAGACAGGGGTTCCGGAAACACCATATATTTT.

This clonotype was counted at least ten times. V gene TRBV5-1 combines with J gene TRBJ2-1, with D uncertain. CDR1 SGHRS and CDR2 YFSETQ come from the germline V gene. The CDR3 is 14 residues long. V was trimmed by 0 bases and J by 5 bases, leaving 9 bases between them. The DNA of the CDR3 is TGCGCCAGCAGCTTGGTGGCAGGCGACAATGAGCAGTTCTTC. It translates to CASSLVAGDNEQFF.

This clonotype was seen many times. The J gene is TRBJ2-7, the V gene TRBV20-1, with TRBD2 matching over 7 bases. Germline V gene data show CDR1 as DFQATT and CDR2 as SNEGSKA (reference sequence). This CDR3 is 14 amino acids long. V shed 1 base and J 7 bases; nucleotides not matched to a gene: 10. The CDR3 DNA is TGCAGTGCTAGAGTTCTAGCGGACCAGATGGAGCAGTACTTC. It translates to CSARVLADQMEQYF.

In this sample, this clonotype turned up a few times. The rearrangement links TRBV5-1 to TRBJ2-1; no clear D. Germline loops: CDR1 SGHRS, CDR2 YFSETQ. The CDR3 loop spans 16 amino acids. The V end lost 1 base, the J end lost 4 bases, and 15 bases lay between the germline ends. The CDR3 sequence: CASSLWQVGGYNEQFF. The CDR3 DNA reads as TGCGCCAGCAGCTTGTGGCAAGTCGGCGGTTACAATGAGCAGTTCTTC.

This clonotype was detected only a few times. V and J are TRBV7-9 and TRBJ2-3; D gene unclear. Germline CDR1 is SEHNR and CDR2 is FQNEAQ (reference sequence). The CDR3 spans 13 residues. V lost 5 bases and J 2 bases, leaving 8 bases between the germline ends. In nucleotides, the CDR3 is TGTGCCAGCAGCCAAGAGAACACAGATACGCAGTATTTT. Protein product: CASSQENTDTQYF.

The chain recombines TRBV19 with TRBJ2-7, with 10 bases that match TRBD1. This CDR3 contains 18 residues. CDR1 is LNHDA, CDR2 SQIVND, per germline (reference sequence). Germline trimming cut 1 base from V and 3 bases from J; bases unmatched to any gene: 12. CDR3 nucleotides: TGTGCCAGTAGTATAGGGAGCTGGGACAGGGGATTCAACTACGAGCAGTACTTC. Translation gives CASSIGSWDRGFNYEQYF. The full variable domain, with the rest looked up from reference TRBV19 and TRBJ2-7, is DGGITQSPKYLFRKEGQNVTLSCEQNLNHDAMYWYRQDPGQGLRLIYYSQIVNDFQKGDIAEGYSVSREKKESFPLTVTSAQKNPTAFYLCASSIGSWDRGFNYEQYFGPGTRLTVT.

The V gene is TRBV29-1, the J gene TRBJ2-2, with D perhaps TRBD1 (5 bases). CDR3 length: 13 residues. Trimming took off 7 bases at V and 1 base at J, with 10 bases between the two ends. CDR1 is SQVTM, CDR2 ANQGSEA, per germline. The CDR3 bases are TGCAGCGCAGCGCAGGGGAACACCGGGGAGCTGTTTTTT. This codes for CSAAQGNTGELFF.

The chain uses TRBV12-3 or TRBV12-4 and TRBJ2-3, with D possibly TRBD1 on 6 matching bases. V was shortened by 6 bases and J by 7 bases, with 11 bases between the two germline ends. The CDR3 spans 12 residues. The CDR3: CASSLTGNTQYF. Here the CDR3 DNA reads TGTGCCAGCAGCCTCACAGGGAATACGCAGTATTTT.

The chain is built from TRBV24-1 and TRBJ2-1; D unresolved. Trimming removed 5 bases at V and 10 bases at J, with 14 bases between. Germline V lookup: CDR1 KGHDR, CDR2 SFDVKD. CDR3 length: 13 amino acids. The CDR3 is CATSVFGRREQFF. The CDR3, as DNA: TGTGCCACCAGTGTCTTCGGACGCCGAGAGCAGTTCTTC.

This clonotype was detected a few times. The gene calls are TRBV7-2 and TRBJ2-7; no clear D gene. CDR1 SGHTA and CDR2 FQGNSA come from the germline V gene. V dropped 5 bases and J dropped 0 bases, with 14 bases sitting between them. This CDR3 has 15 amino acids. CDR3 DNA sequence: TGTGCCAGCAGCCCGAGCCGGCAAAGCTCCTACGAGCAGTACTTC. Translation gives CASSPSRQSSYEQYF.

This clonotype was seen a handful of times. The rearrangement uses TRBV12-3 or TRBV12-4 and TRBJ2-7; TRBD2 matches at 11 bases. The CDR3 covers 17 residues. V lost 5 bases, J lost 6 bases, and 15 bases stayed unmatched. The CDR3 protein is CASSLPSGRPLVAEQYF. For the CDR3, the DNA is TGTGCCAGCAGTCTGCCTAGCGGGAGGCCTCTAGTCGCCGAGCAGTACTTC.

The chain has TRBV3-1 and TRBJ1-2; no definite D call. This CDR3 spans 13 amino acids. V lost 4 bases to trimming and J lost 4 bases, with 10 bases between them. Germline V gene data show CDR1 as LGHDT and CDR2 as YNNKEL (reference sequence). CDR3 nucleotides: TGTGCCAGCAGCCGGGGTACCGGCTATGGCTACACCTTC. Translating it yields CASSRGTGYGYTF.

This clonotype was counted only a few times. The chain couples TRBV5-1 to TRBJ2-1, with 10 positions matching TRBD2. With V trimmed by 2 bases and J by 4 bases, 9 bases remained unmatched. The CDR3 has 17 amino acids. Germline values: CDR1 SGHRS, CDR2 YFSETQ. CDR3 sequence reads: CASSLTSGDRGYNEQFF. The CDR3 DNA reads TGCGCCAGCAGCTTAACTAGCGGGGATAGGGGTTACAATGAGCAGTTCTTC.

This clonotype turned up a few times. V gene TRBV4-1 combines with J gene TRBJ2-3; maybe TRBD1 (5 bases). The CDR3 covers 15 residues. CDR1 is MGHRA, CDR2 YSYEKL, per germline. V was clipped by 3 bases and J by 0 bases, with 10 bases between them. The CDR3 region is CASSHRTHSTDTQYF. The CDR3 DNA follows: TGCGCCAGCAGCCACAGGACACATAGCACAGATACGCAGTATTTT.

The V and J genes are TRBV20-1 and TRBJ2-2; 14 bases line up with TRBD2. V shed 5 bases and J 7 bases; nucleotides not matched to a gene: 6. CDR3 length: 15 residues. Per the germline V gene, CDR1 is DFQATT and CDR2 is SNEGSKA (reference sequence). The CDR3 is CSARTSGRRIGELFF. CDR3 sequence (DNA): TGCAGTGCTCGGACTAGCGGGAGGCGAATCGGGGAGCTGTTTTTT.

The rearrangement links TRBV20-1 to TRBJ2-3; 9 nucleotides match TRBD2. J lost 3 bases, V lost 0 bases, and 4 bases had no gene match. The CDR3 runs 15 residues. Germline CDR1 is DFQATT and CDR2 is SNEGSKA (reference sequence). CDR3 DNA sequence: TGCAGTGCTAGAGACCCGGGACTAGCAACAGATACGCAGTATTTT. It codes for CSARDPGLATDTQYF.

This clonotype has more than one count but fewer than ten. The chain recombines TRBV27 with TRBJ2-1, with TRBD2 matching over 7 bases. This CDR3 has 16 amino acids. V gave up 5 bases and J gave up 9 bases; unmatched junction bases: 16. Germline values: CDR1 MNHEY, CDR2 SMNVEV (reference sequence). The CDR3 loop reads CASSTRGAGEVGEQFF. CDR3 in DNA: TGTGCCAGCAGTACCCGCGGGGCGGGAGAGGTTGGTGAGCAGTTCTTC.

There are a few counts of this clonotype. The V call is TRBV7-9, the J call TRBJ1-3, with D hard to call. This CDR3 has 15 amino acids. Per germline, CDR1 SEHNR and CDR2 FQNEAQ (reference sequence). With 1 base removed from V and 0 bases from J, the gap between germline ends came to 7 bases. Here the CDR3 DNA reads TGTGCCAGCAGCTTAGGGACGGGCTCTGGAAACACCATATATTTT. As protein: CASSLGTGSGNTIYF.

This clonotype was recorded a few times. The V and J genes are TRBV6-2 or TRBV6-3 and TRBJ2-3, with D perhaps given as TRBD1 or TRBD2 (5 bases each). The CDR3 extends over 15 amino acids. Germline V gene data show CDR1 as MNHEY and CDR2 as SVGEGT. V was shortened by 7 bases and J by 0 bases, with 14 bases between the two germline ends. The CDR3 coding sequence is TGTGCCAGCACTCAGGGACGTTATAGCACAGATACGCAGTATTTT. This codes for CASTQGRYSTDTQYF.

The V gene is TRBV7-2, the J gene TRBJ1-5, with D perhaps TRBD1 (5 bases). CDR3 length: 14 residues. Trimming removed 1 base at V and 7 bases at J, with 11 bases between. Germline CDR1 and CDR2: SGHTA and FQGNSA. The CDR3 spells CASSLEWGNQPQHF. The CDR3 nucleotides are TGTGCCAGCAGCTTAGAATGGGGGAACCAGCCCCAGCATTTT.

A note on this clonotype: A junction boundary mismatches the germline segment, possibly from a read error. The chain carries TRBV5-6 and TRBJ2-4; D is uncertain. Per germline, CDR1 SGHDT and CDR2 YYEEEE. CDR3 size: 16 residues. Here the CDR3 DNA reads TGTTCCAGCAGCTCCATGGGCGTTTTAGCCAAAAACATTCAGTACTTC. Its protein is CSSSSMGVLAKNIQYF.

This chain joins TRBV30 and TRBJ2-1; either TRBD1 or TRBD2 may fit D (6 bases each). The V end was cut by 0 bases, the J end by 6 bases, with 9 bases between. The CDR3 is 13 residues long. Germline CDR1 and CDR2: GTSNPN and SVGIG (reference sequence). The CDR3: CAWSVSGANEQFF. The CDR3 region has the DNA TGTGCCTGGAGTGTATCGGGGGCCAATGAGCAGTTCTTC.

V and J are TRBV13 and TRBJ2-1; 7 bases agree with TRBD1. Looked up from germline, CDR1 is PRHDT and CDR2 is FYEKMQ (reference sequence). The CDR3 consists of 14 residues. With V trimmed by 6 bases and J by 2 bases, 4 bases remained unmatched. CDR3 in DNA: TGTGCCAGCAGTATCGGGACAGCCTACAATGAGCAGTTCTTC. It codes for CASSIGTAYNEQFF.

For this clonotype: Mismatch with germline at one junction end may stem from a read error. The chain recombines TRBV20-1 with TRBJ2-5, with 13 bases lining up with TRBD2. CDR3 length: 12 residues. Germline V gives CDR1 DFQATT, CDR2 SNEGSKA (reference sequence). This chain's CDR3 is CSASGGLAGEWF. CDR3 coding DNA: TGCAGTGCTAGCGGCGGACTAGCGGGAGAGTGGTTC.

This chain connects TRBV13 to TRBJ1-3; D not certain. The CDR3 is 13 residues long. Per germline, CDR1 PRHDT and CDR2 FYEKMQ (reference sequence). V lost 8 bases to trimming and J lost 3 bases, with 11 bases between them. CDR3 bases: TGTGCCAGCGCCTGGCAGTTTGGAAACACCATATATTTT. It specifies CASAWQFGNTIYF.

The gene calls are TRBV3-1 and TRBJ1-1; D unclear. There are 12 residues in the CDR3. From germline, CDR1 is LGHDT and CDR2 YNNKEL (reference sequence). V was shortened by 0 bases and J by 6 bases, with 5 bases between the two germline ends. The CDR3 DNA reads as TGTGCCAGCAGCCAAGATATGGCTGAAGCTTTCTTT. This codes for CASSQDMAEAFF.

The chain combines TRBV29-1 with TRBJ1-1; possible D gene TRBD1, 5 bases. V gave up 6 bases and J gave up 9 bases, with 17 bases separating them. The CDR3 consists of 12 residues. The germline gives CDR1 SQVTM, CDR2 ANQGSEA. CDR3 in DNA: TGCAGCGTAAAACCCGAGGGACGTAAAGCTTTCTTT. Translating it yields CSVKPEGRKAFF.

The J gene is TRBJ1-5, the V gene TRBV19, with D tentatively TRBD1 (5 bases). Per the germline V gene, CDR1 is LNHDA and CDR2 is SQIVND (reference sequence). There are 13 residues in the CDR3. V lost 4 bases to trimming and J lost 7 bases, with 11 bases between them. The CDR3 sequence: CASSTSRVQPQHF. DNA of the CDR3: TGTGCCAGTAGTACGAGCAGGGTCCAGCCCCAGCATTTT.

This clonotype was seen a handful of times. The DNA of the CDR3 is TGCAGTGCTAGAGAAGGCGGGCTGATCACAGATACGCAGTATTTT. The encoded protein is CSAREGGLITDTQYF. The rearrangement uses TRBV20-1 and TRBJ2-3, with D tentatively TRBD2 (5 bases). The length of the CDR3 is 15 residues. Trimming left V 0 bases short and J 2 bases short, with 12 bases between. Germline values: CDR1 DFQATT, CDR2 SNEGSKA (reference sequence).

The chain combines TRBV7-9 with TRBJ1-1; D gene uncertain. The V end was cut by 3 bases, the J end by 7 bases, with 9 bases between. CDR3 length equals 12 residues. Germline-derived CDR1 and CDR2 are SEHNR and FQNEAQ (reference sequence). DNA for the CDR3: TGTGCCAGCAGCTTGGCGGGGTTTGAAGCTTTCTTT. Translating gives CASSLAGFEAFF.